This TCR beta chain appears in the sequencing data of a study of shared clonotypes between healthy human individuals. CD45RO-negative cells were positively selected for CCR7, leaving out terminally differentiated effector memory CD45RA+ cells. As to this clone: Its antigen is not identified.

Clones were read by immunoSEQ multiplex PCR, and TCRdb kept only the in-frame ones, dropping some. Counted here are roughly 2,000,000 clones, about 93% occurring once; the ten biggest clones make up 1.5% to 2%. CDR1 is SGDLS and CDR2 is YYNGEE in the germline V gene. The CDR3 is 16 amino acids. The trim removed 3 bases at V and 3 bases at J, leaving 11 bases unmatched. The study's findings and limits: Non-shared clonotypes showed lower generation probabilities than clonotypes common to all four donors.

The chain is built from TRBV9 and TRBJ2-7; 8 nucleotides match TRBD1. The sequenced sample was naive CD8+ T cells from PBMCs. This sequence was found in a man younger than 35 in good health. Some clones in this sample may be carry-over from other donors' samples. For the CDR3, the DNA is TGTGCCAGCAGCGCCTTCGGACAGGGCACAAACTACGAGCAGTACTTC. Amino acid sequence: CASSAFGQGTNYEQYF.